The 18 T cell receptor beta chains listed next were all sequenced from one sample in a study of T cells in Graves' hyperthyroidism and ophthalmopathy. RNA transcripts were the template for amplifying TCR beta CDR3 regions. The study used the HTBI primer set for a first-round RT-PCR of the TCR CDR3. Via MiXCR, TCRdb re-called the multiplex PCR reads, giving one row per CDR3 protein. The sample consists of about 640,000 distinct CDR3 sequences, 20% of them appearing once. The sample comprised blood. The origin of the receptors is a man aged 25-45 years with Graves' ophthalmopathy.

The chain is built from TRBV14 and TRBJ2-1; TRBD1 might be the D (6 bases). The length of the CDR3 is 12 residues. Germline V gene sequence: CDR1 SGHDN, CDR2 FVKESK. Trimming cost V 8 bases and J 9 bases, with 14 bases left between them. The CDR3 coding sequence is TGTGCCAGCGGGGACAAATTCGGTGAGCAGTTCTTC. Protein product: CASGDKFGEQFF.

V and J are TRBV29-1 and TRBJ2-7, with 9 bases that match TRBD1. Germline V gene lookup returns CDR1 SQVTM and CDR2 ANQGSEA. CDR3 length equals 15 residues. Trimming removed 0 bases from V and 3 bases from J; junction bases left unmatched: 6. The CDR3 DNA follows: TGCAGCGTTGAAGATGGGACAGGGAATCGCTACGAGCAGTACTTC. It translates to CSVEDGTGNRYEQYF.

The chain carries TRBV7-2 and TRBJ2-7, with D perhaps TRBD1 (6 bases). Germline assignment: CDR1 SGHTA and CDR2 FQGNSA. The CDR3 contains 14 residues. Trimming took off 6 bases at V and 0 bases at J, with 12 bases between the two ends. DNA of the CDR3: TGTGCCAGCAGACAGGGTTTTAGCTCCTACGAGCAGTACTTC. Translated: CASRQGFSSYEQYF.

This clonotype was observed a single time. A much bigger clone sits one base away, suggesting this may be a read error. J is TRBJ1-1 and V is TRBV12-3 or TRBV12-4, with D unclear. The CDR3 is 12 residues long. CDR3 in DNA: TGTACCAGCACTCGAGGGTACGATGAAGCTTTCTTT. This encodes CTSTRGYDEAFF.

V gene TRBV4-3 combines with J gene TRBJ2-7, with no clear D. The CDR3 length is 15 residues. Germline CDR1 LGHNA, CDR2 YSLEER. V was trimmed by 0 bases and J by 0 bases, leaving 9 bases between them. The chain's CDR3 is CASSQDHVSSYEQYF. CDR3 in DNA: TGCGCCAGCAGCCAAGATCACGTGAGCTCCTACGAGCAGTACTTC.

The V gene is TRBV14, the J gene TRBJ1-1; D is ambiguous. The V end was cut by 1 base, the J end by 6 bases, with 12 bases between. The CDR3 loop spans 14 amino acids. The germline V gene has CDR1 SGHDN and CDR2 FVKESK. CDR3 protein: CASSQGGGWAEAFF. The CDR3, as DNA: TGTGCCAGCAGCCAAGGTGGAGGGTGGGCTGAAGCTTTCTTT.

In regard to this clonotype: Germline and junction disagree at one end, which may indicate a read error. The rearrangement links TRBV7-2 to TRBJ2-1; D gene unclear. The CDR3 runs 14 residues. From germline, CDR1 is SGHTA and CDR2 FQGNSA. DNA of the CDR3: TGTGCCAGCGGCTTAGTCGGCGGCTACAATGAGCAGTTCTTC. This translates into CASGLVGGYNEQFF.

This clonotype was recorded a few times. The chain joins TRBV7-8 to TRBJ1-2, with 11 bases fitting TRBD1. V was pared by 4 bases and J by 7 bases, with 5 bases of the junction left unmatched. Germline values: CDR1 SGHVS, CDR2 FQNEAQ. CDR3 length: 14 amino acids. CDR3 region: CASSSGQGAGGYTF. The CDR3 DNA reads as TGTGCCAGCAGCTCCGGACAGGGGGCGGGTGGCTACACCTTC.

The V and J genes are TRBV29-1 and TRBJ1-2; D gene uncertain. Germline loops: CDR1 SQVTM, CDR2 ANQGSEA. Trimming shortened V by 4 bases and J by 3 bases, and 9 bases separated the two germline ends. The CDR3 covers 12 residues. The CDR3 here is CSVVSEYYGYTF. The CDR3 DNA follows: TGCAGCGTTGTGAGCGAGTACTATGGCTACACCTTC.

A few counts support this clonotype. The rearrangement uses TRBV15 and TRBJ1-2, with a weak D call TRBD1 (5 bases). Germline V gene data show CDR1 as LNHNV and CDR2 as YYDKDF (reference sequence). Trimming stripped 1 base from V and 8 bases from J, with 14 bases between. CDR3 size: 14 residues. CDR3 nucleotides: TGTGCCACCAGCAGAGCAGGAGGGGTCGTAGGCTACACCTTC. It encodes CATSRAGGVVGYTF.

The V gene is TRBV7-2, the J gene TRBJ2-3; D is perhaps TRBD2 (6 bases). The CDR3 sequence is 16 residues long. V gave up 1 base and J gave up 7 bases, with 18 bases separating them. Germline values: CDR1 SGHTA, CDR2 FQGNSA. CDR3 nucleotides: TGTGCCAGCAGCTTAGTCGTAGTGCGGGACCCATATACGCAGTATTTT. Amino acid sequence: CASSLVVVRDPYTQYF.

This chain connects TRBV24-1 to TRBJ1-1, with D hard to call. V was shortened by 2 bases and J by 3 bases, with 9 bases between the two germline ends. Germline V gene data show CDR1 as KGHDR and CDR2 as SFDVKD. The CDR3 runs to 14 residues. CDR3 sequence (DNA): TGTGCCACCAGTGATTCACGGAGGGACACTGAAGCTTTCTTT. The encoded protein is CATSDSRRDTEAFF.

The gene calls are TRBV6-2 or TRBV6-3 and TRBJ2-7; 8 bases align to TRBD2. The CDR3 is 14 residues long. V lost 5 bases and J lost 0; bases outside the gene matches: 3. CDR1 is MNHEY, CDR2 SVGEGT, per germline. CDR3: CASSLAGPSYEQYF. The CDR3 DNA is TGTGCCAGCAGTCTAGCGGGTCCCTCCTACGAGCAGTACTTC.

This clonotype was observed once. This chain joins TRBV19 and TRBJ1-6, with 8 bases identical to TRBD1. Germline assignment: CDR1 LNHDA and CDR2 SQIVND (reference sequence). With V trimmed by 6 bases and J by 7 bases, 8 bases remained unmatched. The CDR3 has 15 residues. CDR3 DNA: TGTGCCAGTAGCGGTGGACAGGGAGACAATTCACCCCTCCACTTT. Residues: CASSGGQGDNSPLHF.

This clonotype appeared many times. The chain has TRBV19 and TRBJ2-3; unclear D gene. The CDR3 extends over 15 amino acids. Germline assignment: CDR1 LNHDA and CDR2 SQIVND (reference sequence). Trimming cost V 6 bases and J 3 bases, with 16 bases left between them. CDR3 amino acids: CASRRDRGDTDTQYF. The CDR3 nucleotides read TGTGCCAGTAGAAGGGATCGCGGAGATACAGATACGCAGTATTTT. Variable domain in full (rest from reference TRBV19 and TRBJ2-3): DGGITQSPKYLFRKEGQNVTLSCEQNLNHDAMYWYRQDPGQGLRLIYYSQIVNDFQKGDIAEGYSVSREKKESFPLTVTSAQKNPTAFYLCASRRDRGDTDTQYFGPGTRLTVL.

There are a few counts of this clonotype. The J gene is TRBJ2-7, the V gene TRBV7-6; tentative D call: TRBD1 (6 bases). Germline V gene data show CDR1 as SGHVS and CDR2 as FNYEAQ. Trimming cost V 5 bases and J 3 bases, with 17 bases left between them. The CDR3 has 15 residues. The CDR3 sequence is CASSPAPQQGYEQYF. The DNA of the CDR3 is TGTGCCAGCAGCCCAGCCCCCCAACAGGGCTACGAGCAGTACTTC.

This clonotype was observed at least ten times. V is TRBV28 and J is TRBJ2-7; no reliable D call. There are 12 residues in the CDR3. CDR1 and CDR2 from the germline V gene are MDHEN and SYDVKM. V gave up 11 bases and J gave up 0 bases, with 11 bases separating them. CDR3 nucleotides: TGTGCCTCCAACAGCGACTCCTACGAGCAGTACTTC. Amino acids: CASNSDSYEQYF.

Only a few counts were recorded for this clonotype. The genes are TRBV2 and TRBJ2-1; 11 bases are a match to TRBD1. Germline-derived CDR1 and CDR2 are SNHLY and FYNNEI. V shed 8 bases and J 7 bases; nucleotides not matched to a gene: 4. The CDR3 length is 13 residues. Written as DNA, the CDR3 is TGTGCCAGCTGGACAGGGGGCAGGAATGAGCAGTTCTTC. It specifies CASWTGGRNEQFF.